The rows below give T cell receptor beta chains drawn from one sample of a study of blood T cell repertoires in COVID-19. Generated by immunoSEQ multiplex PCR, the TCRdb table keeps only in-frame clones and is missing some. The sample holds about 160,000 clones, around 90% seen once. The sample was peripheral blood. The receptors here all came from a young man with acute or convalescent COVID-19. CDR3s include the opening cysteine and the closing phenylalanine or tryptophan. The D gene is left open where the match is weak. Not all rows give a size; the values are once, few, many and, for expanded clones, a class.

clone size	V gene	J gene	D gene	CDR3 protein	CDR3 DNA
once	TRBV6-5	TRBJ2-1	.	CASGRGYNEQFF	TGTGCCAGCGGGAGAGGGTACAATGAGCAGTTCTTC
.	TRBV24-1	TRBJ2-5	TRBD2	CATSPGGLAGGKETQYF	TGTGCCACCAGTCCAGGGGGACTAGCGGGAGGAAAAGAGACCCAGTACTTC
.	TRBV3-1/TRBV3-2	TRBJ2-1	.	CASSQTAGGPQFF	TGTGCCAGCAGCCAGACTGCGGGTGGCCCGCAGTTCTTC
.	TRBV5-1	TRBJ2-5	.	CASSLVSAGAGTQYF	TGCGCCAGCAGCTTGGTATCGGCGGGGGCGGGGACCCAGTACTTC
.	TRBV2	TRBJ2-7	TRBD2	CATAGGPGYEQYF	TGTGCCACCGCGGGGGGCCCGGGCTACGAGCAGTACTTC
.	TRBV27	TRBJ1-2	.	CASSRWGGAYGYTF	TGTGCCAGCAGCCGATGGGGGGGGGCCTATGGCTACACCTTC
once	TRBV19	TRBJ1-2	.	CASSVMAGRYGYTF	TGTGCCAGTAGTGTTATGGCAGGGCGATATGGCTACACCTTC
.	TRBV7-9	TRBJ1-5	TRBD1	CASSSTQGAQPQHF	TGTGCCAGCAGCTCGACACAGGGGGCCCAGCCCCAGCATTTT
.	TRBV19	TRBJ2-2	.	CASSPFTGSDGELFF	TGTGCCAGTAGCCCATTCACAGGGTCCGACGGGGAGCTGTTTTTT
.	TRBV6-5	TRBJ2-2	.	CASSQQGGYGELFF	TGTGCCAGCAGTCAACAGGGTGGTTACGGGGAGCTGTTTTTT
.	TRBV5-4	TRBJ2-1	TRBD2	CASSLAGGPDNEQFF	TGTGCCAGCAGCTTAGCGGGGGGGCCTGACAATGAGCAGTTCTTC
.	TRBV5-1	TRBJ1-4	.	CASSLIPGTTNEKLFF	TGCGCCAGCAGCTTAATTCCAGGGACAACTAATGAAAAACTGTTTTTT
.	TRBV6-2/TRBV6-3	TRBJ2-3	TRBD2	CASSSPRTSGRGSTDTQYF	TGTGCCAGCAGTTCCCCTCGGACTAGCGGGAGAGGGAGCACAGATACGCAGTATTTT
.	TRBV24-1	TRBJ2-1	TRBD2	CATSEPRTSSYNEQFF	TGTGCCACCAGTGAGCCCCGGACTAGTTCCTACAATGAGCAGTTCTTC
.	TRBV10-2	TRBJ1-6	TRBD1	CASYRGLASYNSPLHF	TGCGCCAGTTACAGGGGGTTGGCGTCCTATAATTCACCCCTCCACTTT
.	TRBV10-2	TRBJ2-7	.	CASSDPERVQYF	TGCGCCAGCAGTGACCCCGAACGGGTGCAGTACTTC
.	TRBV4-1	TRBJ1-2	TRBD1	CASSQARGPNGYTF	TGCGCCAGCAGCCAAGCCAGGGGGCCGAATGGCTACACCTTC
.	TRBV5-6	TRBJ1-1	TRBD1	CASSWRGGGTEAFF	TGTGCCAGCAGCTGGCGAGGGGGCGGCACTGAAGCTTTCTTT
once	TRBV7-9	TRBJ1-1	.	CASGLTTGTEAFF	TGTGCCAGCGGACTCACTACAGGGACTGAAGCTTTCTTT
.	TRBV27	TRBJ1-1	.	CASSLLDRNTEAFF	TGTGCCAGCAGTTTGTTGGACAGGAACACTGAAGCTTTCTTT
.	TRBV24-1	TRBJ2-3	TRBD2	CATSEASGADTQYF	TGTGCCACCAGTGAGGCTAGCGGTGCAGATACGCAGTATTTT
.	TRBV21-1	TRBJ2-3	.	CASSRDLTPGTPSRGTQYF	TGTGCCAGCAGCAGAGACCTAACACCCGGGACTCCTAGCAGGGGGACGCAGTATTTT
.	TRBV11-2	TRBJ1-3	TRBD1	CASSSETGAGNTIYF	TGTGCCAGCAGCTCCGAGACAGGGGCAGGAAACACCATATATTTT
.	TRBV3-1/TRBV3-2	TRBJ2-3	.	CASSPSNLLAGEQYF	TGTGCCAGCAGCCCATCGAATTTACTAGCCGGGGAGCAGTATTTT
.	TRBV12-3/TRBV12-4	TRBJ2-5	.	CAIQTVQETQYF	TGTGCCATCCAGACAGTACAAGAGACCCAGTACTTC
once	TRBV5-1	TRBJ2-5	TRBD2	CASSLGVASGGEETQYF	TGCGCCAGCAGCTTGGGAGTGGCTAGCGGGGGGGAAGAGACCCAGTACTTC
.	TRBV25-1	TRBJ1-6	TRBD1	CASSEPGTGHNSPLHF	TGTGCCAGCAGTGAACCCGGGACAGGCCATAATTCACCCCTCCACTTT
.	TRBV30	TRBJ1-4	TRBD1	CAWRGTESNEKLFF	TGTGCCTGGAGGGGGACAGAATCTAATGAAAAACTGTTTTTT
once	TRBV4-2	TRBJ1-1	.	CASSQEGQMNTEAFF	TGTGCCAGCAGCCAGGAGGGGCAAATGAACACTGAAGCTTTCTTT
.	TRBV7-6	TRBJ2-7	.	CASSARGSYEQYF	TGTGCCAGCAGCGCCCGGGGGAGCTACGAGCAGTACTTC
.	TRBV4-2	TRBJ2-7	.	CASSQDEEVSEQYF	TGTGCCAGCAGCCAAGATGAAGAGGTCTCCGAGCAGTACTTC
.	TRBV7-9	TRBJ2-7	TRBD1	CASSLDPDRAYEQYF	TGTGCCAGCAGCTTAGATCCGGACAGGGCCTACGAGCAGTACTTC
once	TRBV18	TRBJ2-3	TRBD2	CASSPDLAGVGTDTQYF	TGTGCCAGCTCACCAGACCTAGCGGGAGTAGGCACAGATACGCAGTATTTT
.	TRBV5-5	TRBJ1-2	TRBD1	CASSFQQGGNGYTF	TGTGCCAGCAGCTTTCAACAGGGGGGGAATGGCTACACCTTC
.	TRBV13	TRBJ2-7	.	CASSLGPSYEQYF	TGTGCCAGCAGCTTGGGGCCCTCCTACGAGCAGTACTTC
.	TRBV6-5	TRBJ1-1	.	CASSLDNPNTEAFF	TGTGCCAGCAGCCTGGACAACCCAAACACTGAAGCTTTCTTT
.	TRBV13	TRBJ2-1	.	CASSLARTAYNEQFF	TGTGCCAGCAGCTTAGCTCGGACTGCTTACAATGAGCAGTTCTTC
.	TRBV7-6	TRBJ2-7	.	CASSPAGVPTARRYEQYF	TGTGCCAGCAGCCCCGCAGGCGTCCCTACCGCCCGGCGCTACGAGCAGTACTTC
.	TRBV24-1	TRBJ2-5	TRBD1	CATSDGTGGETQYF	TGTGCCACCAGTGACGGGACAGGGGGGGAGACCCAGTACTTC
few	TRBV19	TRBJ1-5	TRBD1	CASSIRGFNWPQHF	TGTGCCAGTAGTATCAGGGGGTTTAATTGGCCCCAGCATTTT